Shown below are 5 T cell receptor beta chains from a single sample sequenced in a study of cytomegalovirus exposure and HLA in healthy donors. TCRdb keeps only in-frame clones here, not all; method: immunoSEQ multiplex PCR. The table lists roughly 200,000 clones, about 89% of them singletons. The sample comprised PBMCs. Receptor source: a young man in good health and CMV-seropositive.

The chain combines TRBV9 with TRBJ1-5, with 11 nucleotides matching TRBD1. Per the germline V gene, CDR1 is SGDLS and CDR2 is YYNGEE. V lost 4 bases and J lost 2; bases outside the gene matches: 2. The CDR3 is made up of 15 amino acids. The CDR3 spells CASSPGQGGNQPQHF. The CDR3 bases are TGTGCCAGCAGCCCGGGACAGGGGGGCAATCAGCCCCAGCATTTT.

This clone was seen only once. V gene TRBV5-1 combines with J gene TRBJ1-1; the match to TRBD1 covers 10 bases. The ends lost 3 bases at V and 2 bases at J; junction bases unmatched: 4. Germline V gene sequence: CDR1 SGHRS, CDR2 YFSETQ. The CDR3 extends over 15 amino acids. The CDR3 nucleotides read TGCGCCAGCAGCTCTGGACAGGGGGGTAACACTGAAGCTTTCTTT. It codes for CASSSGQGGNTEAFF.

The V and J genes are TRBV18 and TRBJ1-1; D not certain. The CDR3 length is 15 residues. Trimming cost V 3 bases and J 0 bases, with 11 bases left between them. From germline, CDR1 is KGHSH and CDR2 LQKENI. CDR3 region: CASSPAGEVNTEAFF. The CDR3 DNA reads as TGTGCCAGCTCACCCGCAGGAGAGGTGAACACTGAAGCTTTCTTT.

V gene TRBV10-3 combines with J gene TRBJ2-2; D is perhaps TRBD2 (6 bases). V lost 4 bases to trimming and J lost 1 base, with 16 bases between them. Germline assignment: CDR1 ENHRY and CDR2 SYGVKD. The CDR3 extends over 17 amino acids. CDR3 sequence (DNA): TGTGCCATCAGTGTAGAGGAGGGACCGCTGAACACCGGGGAGCTGTTTTTT. Its translation: CAISVEEGPLNTGELFF.

The chain has TRBV14 and TRBJ2-1, with D hard to call. The CDR3 has 16 amino acids. Looked up from germline, CDR1 is SGHDN and CDR2 is FVKESK. Deletions cut 1 base from V and 0 bases from J, with 10 bases between. The CDR3 sequence is CASSQAGRISYNEQFF. Written as DNA, the CDR3 is TGTGCCAGCAGCCAAGCCGGCAGGATCTCCTACAATGAGCAGTTCTTC.